Below are 11 T cell receptor beta chains sequenced from a single sample in a study of blood T cell repertoires in COVID-19 (dated by TCRdb to about 2020). The method was the immunoSEQ multiplex PCR assay. In its TCRdb copy, this immuneACCESS table keeps in-frame sequences only and misses some clones. Where compared with another copy, unresolved V genes explain less than half of these, and the others have no known cause. This sample has 200,000 to 250,000 clones in its table, and approximately 82% of those were observed once. In total, the top ten clones hold approximately 4% of the sample. Sequencing was carried out using peripheral blood. The receptors shown here come from a woman older than 75 with acute or convalescent COVID-19.

The chain has TRBV5-1 and TRBJ1-1; 8 bases are shared with TRBD1. Germline V gives CDR1 SGHRS, CDR2 YFSETQ. CDR3 length: 15 amino acids. V lost 4 bases, J lost 1 base, and 6 bases stayed unmatched. Here the CDR3 reads CASSLPGQANTEAFF. CDR3 nucleotide sequence: TGCGCCAGCAGCCTGCCGGGACAGGCGAACACTGAAGCTTTCTTT.

A few counts support this clone. V gene TRBV30 combines with J gene TRBJ1-3; D perhaps matches TRBD1 (6 bases). CDR1 GTSNPN and CDR2 SVGIG come from the germline V gene (reference sequence). The CDR3 is 16 residues long. Trimming shortened V by 3 bases and J by 1 base, and 16 bases separated the two germline ends. CDR3 residues: CAWSARQDGSGNTIYF. Here the CDR3 DNA reads TGTGCCTGGAGCGCGCGACAGGACGGGTCTGGAAACACCATATATTTT. Combining the CDR3 with reference TRBV30 and TRBJ1-3 gives the whole variable domain SQTIHQWPATLVQPVGSPLSLECTVEGTSNPNLYWYRQAAGRGLQLLFYSVGIGQISSEVPQNLSASRPQDRQFILSSKKLLLSDSGFYLCAWSARQDGSGNTIYFGEGSWLTVV.

V usage is TRBV7-2 and J usage is TRBJ2-2; 7 positions agree with TRBD2. Germline CDR1 SGHTA, CDR2 FQGNSA. The V and J ends lost 3 bases and 0 bases, in that order; junction bases with no gene match: 4. This CDR3 contains 16 residues. CDR3 protein: CASSFSAGANTGELFF. The CDR3 DNA reads TGTGCCAGCAGCTTCTCGGCGGGGGCGAACACCGGGGAGCTGTTTTTT. Full variable domain (outside the CDR3, taken from reference TRBV7-2 and TRBJ2-2): GAGVSQSPSNKVTEKGKDVELRCDPISGHTALYWYRQSLGQGLEFLIYFQGNSAPDKSGLPSDRFSAERTGGSVSTLTIQRTQQEDSAVYLCASSFSAGANTGELFFGEGSRLTVL.

The chain couples TRBV7-9 to TRBJ1-1, with 7 positions matching TRBD1. Germline trimming cut 1 base from V and 7 bases from J; bases unmatched to any gene: 3. There are 13 residues in the CDR3. Germline V gene data show CDR1 as SEHNR and CDR2 as FQNEAQ (reference sequence). CDR3 DNA: TGTGCCAGCAGCTTAGGTGGACAGGTTGAAGCTTTCTTT. It specifies CASSLGGQVEAFF.

J is TRBJ2-7 and V is TRBV7-9; a possible D gene is TRBD2 (6 bases). The V gene's germline CDR1 is SEHNR and CDR2 FQNEAQ (reference sequence). Trimming removed 1 base at V and 1 base at J, with 8 bases between. The CDR3 has 14 amino acids. The CDR3 DNA reads TGTGCCAGCAGCTTAGTAGGGAGGTCCTACGAGCAGTACTTC. Translated: CASSLVGRSYEQYF.

This clone has just one count. The rearrangement links TRBV5-4 to TRBJ2-3, with 8 bases aligning to TRBD1. J was trimmed by 6 bases and V by 0 bases; bases with no gene match: 9. This CDR3 spans 16 amino acids. CDR1 SGHNT and CDR2 YYREEE come from the germline V gene (reference sequence). The CDR3 loop is CASSLVGRGRGDTQYF. DNA for the CDR3: TGTGCCAGCAGCTTGGTGGGCAGGGGGCGCGGTGATACGCAGTATTTT.

The chain joins TRBV19 to TRBJ2-7; D is possibly TRBD1 (6 bases). CDR3 length equals 14 residues. The V gene's germline CDR1 is LNHDA and CDR2 SQIVND (reference sequence). Trimming cost V 3 bases and J 3 bases, with 12 bases left between them. The CDR3 DNA reads as TGTGCCAGTAGTATGAAGGGGGAAGGCTACGAGCAGTACTTC. It specifies CASSMKGEGYEQYF.

This clone was counted once. Other DNA sequences in this specimen translate into the identical CDR3. The chain uses TRBV18 and TRBJ1-5, with 8 bases matching TRBD1. V trimming: 6 bases; J trimming: 1 base; junction bases outside the gene matches: 5. The germline V gene encodes CDR1 KGHSH and CDR2 LQKENI. There are 15 residues in the CDR3. CDR3 sequence reads: CASSPGQGSNQPQHF. The CDR3 bases are TGTGCCAGCTCCCCCGGACAGGGAAGCAATCAGCCCCAGCATTTT.

This CDR3 is CASSLPDQETQYF. CDR3 sequence (DNA): TGTGCCAGCAGCTTGCCGGACCAAGAGACCCAGTACTTC. V usage is TRBV5-4 and J usage is TRBJ2-5; D not certain. Trimming stripped 1 base from V and 0 bases from J, with 4 bases between. CDR1 SGHNT and CDR2 YYREEE come from the germline V gene (reference sequence). This CDR3 contains 13 residues. The full variable domain, in which reference TRBV5-4 and TRBJ2-5 provide the parts outside the CDR3, is ETGVTQSPTHLIKTRGQQVTLRCSSQSGHNTVSWYQQALGQGPQFIFQYYREEENGRGNFPPRFSGLQFPNYSSELNVNALELDDSALYLCASSLPDQETQYFGPGTRLLVL.

This clone appeared a single time. Other DNA sequences of this sample code for an identical CDR3. The rearrangement joins TRBV5-1 to TRBJ1-1, with TRBD1 identical over 9 bases. Losses at the gene ends were 3 bases for V and 0 bases for J; bases not matched to a gene: 3. The CDR3 runs 15 residues. Per the germline V gene, CDR1 is SGHRS and CDR2 is YFSETQ. CDR3 residues: CASSSTGGLNTEAFF. CDR3 coding DNA: TGCGCCAGCAGCTCGACAGGGGGGTTGAACACTGAAGCTTTCTTT.

This clone has more than one count but fewer than ten. V and J are TRBV5-1 and TRBJ2-2, with a weak D call TRBD1 (6 bases). The ends were cut back, 3 bases at V and 3 bases at J, with 12 bases in the middle. The CDR3 length is 15 residues. CDR1 SGHRS and CDR2 YFSETQ come from the germline V gene. CDR3 in DNA: TGCGCCAGCAGCTGGGGGCGACAGGACACCGGGGAGCTGTTTTTT. Protein: CASSWGRQDTGELFF.